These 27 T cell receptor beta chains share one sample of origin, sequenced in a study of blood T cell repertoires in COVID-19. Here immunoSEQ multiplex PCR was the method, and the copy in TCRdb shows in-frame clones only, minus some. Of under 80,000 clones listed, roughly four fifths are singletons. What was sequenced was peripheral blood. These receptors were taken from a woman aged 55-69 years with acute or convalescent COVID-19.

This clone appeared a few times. The CDR3 nucleotides are TGTGCCAGCAGCGACGGACAGGTCTCCTATGGCTACACCTTC. This sequence encodes CASSDGQVSYGYTF. The J gene is TRBJ1-2, the V gene TRBV9, with 7 positions matching TRBD1. The CDR3 runs 14 residues. V trimming: 3 bases; J trimming: 4 bases; junction bases outside the gene matches: 6. The germline gives CDR1 SGDLS, CDR2 YYNGEE.

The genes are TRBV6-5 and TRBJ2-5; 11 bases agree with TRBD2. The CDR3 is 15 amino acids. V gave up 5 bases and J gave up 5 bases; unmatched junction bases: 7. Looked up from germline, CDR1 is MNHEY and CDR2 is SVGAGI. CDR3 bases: TGTGCCAGCAGTCAGACTAGCGGGGTGGGTGAGACCCAGTACTTC. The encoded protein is CASSQTSGVGETQYF.

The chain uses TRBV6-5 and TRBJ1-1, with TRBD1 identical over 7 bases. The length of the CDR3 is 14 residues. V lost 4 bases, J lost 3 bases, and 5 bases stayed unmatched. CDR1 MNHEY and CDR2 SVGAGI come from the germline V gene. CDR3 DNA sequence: TGTGCCAGCAGTTCAGCCGGGACAGACACTGAAGCTTTCTTT. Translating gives CASSSAGTDTEAFF.

For the CDR3, the DNA is TGCAGTGCTAGCCCAAGGGGAGAAGCTTTCTTT. It codes for CSASPRGEAFF. The chain couples TRBV20-1 to TRBJ1-1; possibly TRBD1 for D (5 bases). V lost 3 bases and J lost 8, with 10 bases in between. The CDR3 is made up of 11 amino acids. Germline values: CDR1 DFQATT, CDR2 SNEGSKA (reference sequence).

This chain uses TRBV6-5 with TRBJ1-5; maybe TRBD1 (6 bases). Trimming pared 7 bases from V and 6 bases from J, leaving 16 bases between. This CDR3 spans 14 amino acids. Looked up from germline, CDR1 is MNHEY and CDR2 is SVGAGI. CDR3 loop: CASILSGGGQPQHF. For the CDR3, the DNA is TGTGCCAGCATCTTAAGTGGGGGCGGTCAGCCCCAGCATTTT.

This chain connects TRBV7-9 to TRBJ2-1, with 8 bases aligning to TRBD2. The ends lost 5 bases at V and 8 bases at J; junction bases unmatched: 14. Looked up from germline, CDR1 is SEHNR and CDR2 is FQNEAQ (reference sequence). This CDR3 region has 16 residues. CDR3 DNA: TGTGCCAGCAGCCGTTCCCCAAGCGGGGGTCAGTATGAGCAGTTCTTC. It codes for CASSRSPSGGQYEQFF.

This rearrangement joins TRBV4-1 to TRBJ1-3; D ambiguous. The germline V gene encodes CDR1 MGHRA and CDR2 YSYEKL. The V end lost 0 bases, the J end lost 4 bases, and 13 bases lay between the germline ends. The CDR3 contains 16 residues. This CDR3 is CASSQEGTAAGNTIYF. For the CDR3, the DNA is TGCGCCAGCAGCCAAGAAGGAACAGCTGCAGGAAACACCATATATTTT.

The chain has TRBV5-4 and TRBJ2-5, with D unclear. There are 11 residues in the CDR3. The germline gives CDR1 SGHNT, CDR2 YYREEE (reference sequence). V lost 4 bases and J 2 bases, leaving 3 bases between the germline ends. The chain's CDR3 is CASSQQETQYF. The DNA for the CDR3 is TGTGCCAGCAGCCAGCAAGAGACCCAGTACTTC.

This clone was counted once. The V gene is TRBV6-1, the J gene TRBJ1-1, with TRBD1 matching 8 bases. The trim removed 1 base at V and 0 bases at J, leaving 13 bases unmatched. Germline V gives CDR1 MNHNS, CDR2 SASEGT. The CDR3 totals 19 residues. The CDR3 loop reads CASSEDDRGLYSLNTEAFF. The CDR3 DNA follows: TGTGCCAGCAGTGAAGACGACAGGGGCCTTTACTCCTTGAACACTGAAGCTTTCTTT.

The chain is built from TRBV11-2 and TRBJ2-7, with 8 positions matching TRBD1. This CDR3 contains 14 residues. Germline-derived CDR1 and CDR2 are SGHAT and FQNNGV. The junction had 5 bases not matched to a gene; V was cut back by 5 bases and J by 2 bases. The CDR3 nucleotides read TGTGCCAGCAGCGGACAGGGTTGGCCCTACGAGCAGTACTTC. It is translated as CASSGQGWPYEQYF.

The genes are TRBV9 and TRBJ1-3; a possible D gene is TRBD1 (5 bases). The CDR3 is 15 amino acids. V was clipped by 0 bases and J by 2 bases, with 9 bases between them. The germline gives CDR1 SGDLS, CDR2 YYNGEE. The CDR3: CASSVAGGTGNTIYF. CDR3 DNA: TGTGCCAGCAGCGTAGCCGGGGGAACTGGAAACACCATATATTTT.

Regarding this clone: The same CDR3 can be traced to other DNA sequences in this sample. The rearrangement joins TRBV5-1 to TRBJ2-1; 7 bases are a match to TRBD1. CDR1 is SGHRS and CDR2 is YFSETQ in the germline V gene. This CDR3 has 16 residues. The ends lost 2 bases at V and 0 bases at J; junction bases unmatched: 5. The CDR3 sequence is CASSLDRVSSYNEQFF. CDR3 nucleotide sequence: TGCGCCAGCAGCTTAGACAGGGTGAGCTCCTACAATGAGCAGTTCTTC.

CDR3 sequence reads: CASSVGNSPYEQYF. Here the CDR3 DNA reads TGTGCCAGCAGCGTAGGTAACAGCCCCTACGAGCAGTACTTC. J is TRBJ2-7 and V is TRBV9; D remains ambiguous. CDR1 and CDR2 (germline): SGDLS, YYNGEE. The CDR3 consists of 14 residues. V lost 0 bases and J lost 2, with 9 bases in between. The full variable domain, with the rest looked up from reference TRBV9 and TRBJ2-7, is DSGVTQTPKHLITATGQRVTLRCSPRSGDLSVYWYQQSLDQGLQFLIQYYNGEERAKGNILERFSAQQFPDLHSELNLSSLELGDSALYFCASSVGNSPYEQYFGPGTRLTVT.

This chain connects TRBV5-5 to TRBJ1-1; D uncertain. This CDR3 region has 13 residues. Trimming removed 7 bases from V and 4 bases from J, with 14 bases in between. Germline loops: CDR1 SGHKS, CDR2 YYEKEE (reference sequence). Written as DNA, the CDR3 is TGTGCCAGCGCTCTCCATGGGCCCACTGAAGCTTTCTTT. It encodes CASALHGPTEAFF.

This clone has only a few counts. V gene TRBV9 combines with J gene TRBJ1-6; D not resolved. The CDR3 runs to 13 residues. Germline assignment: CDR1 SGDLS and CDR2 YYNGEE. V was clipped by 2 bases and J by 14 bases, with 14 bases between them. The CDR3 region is CASSVDLAGTLHF. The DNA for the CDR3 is TGTGCCAGCAGCGTTGACCTGGCCGGGACCCTCCACTTT. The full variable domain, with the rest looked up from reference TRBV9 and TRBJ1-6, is DSGVTQTPKHLITATGQRVTLRCSPRSGDLSVYWYQQSLDQGLQFLIQYYNGEERAKGNILERFSAQQFPDLHSELNLSSLELGDSALYFCASSVDLAGTLHFGNGTRLTVT.

CDR3: CASSAPSGGQGDTQYF. The CDR3 DNA is TGTGCCAGCAGTGCTCCTAGCGGGGGGCAAGGAGATACGCAGTATTTT. The chain combines TRBV6-1 with TRBJ2-3, with 11 nucleotides matching TRBD2. The CDR3 runs 16 residues. The trim removed 4 bases at V and 5 bases at J, leaving 8 bases unmatched. CDR1 and CDR2 from the germline V gene are MNHNS and SASEGT.

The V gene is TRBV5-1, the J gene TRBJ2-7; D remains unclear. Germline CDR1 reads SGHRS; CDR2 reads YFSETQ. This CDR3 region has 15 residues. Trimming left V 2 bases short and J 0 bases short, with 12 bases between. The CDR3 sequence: CASSLNPRSSYEQYF. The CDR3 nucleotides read TGCGCCAGCAGCTTAAACCCTCGCAGCTCCTACGAGCAGTACTTC.

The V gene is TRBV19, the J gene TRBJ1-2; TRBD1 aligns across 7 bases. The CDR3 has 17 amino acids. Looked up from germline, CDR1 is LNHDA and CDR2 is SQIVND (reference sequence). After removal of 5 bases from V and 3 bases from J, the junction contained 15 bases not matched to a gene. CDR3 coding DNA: TGTGCCAGTAGTCCACATTCCCTTATTACAGGGGACTATGGCTACACCTTC. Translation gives CASSPHSLITGDYGYTF.

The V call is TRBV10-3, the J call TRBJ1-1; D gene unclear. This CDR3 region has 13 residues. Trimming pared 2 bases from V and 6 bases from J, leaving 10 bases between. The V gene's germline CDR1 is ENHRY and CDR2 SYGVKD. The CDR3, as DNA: TGTGCCATCAGTGAGGGTAGCTTCGCTGAAGCTTTCTTT. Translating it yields CAISEGSFAEAFF.

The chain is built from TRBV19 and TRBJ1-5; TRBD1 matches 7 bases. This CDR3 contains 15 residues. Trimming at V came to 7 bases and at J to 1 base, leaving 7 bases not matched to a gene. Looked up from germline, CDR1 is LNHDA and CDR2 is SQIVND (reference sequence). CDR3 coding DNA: TGTGCCAGTAAGGAACAGGGGCGAAGCAATCAGCCCCAGCATTTT. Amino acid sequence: CASKEQGRSNQPQHF.

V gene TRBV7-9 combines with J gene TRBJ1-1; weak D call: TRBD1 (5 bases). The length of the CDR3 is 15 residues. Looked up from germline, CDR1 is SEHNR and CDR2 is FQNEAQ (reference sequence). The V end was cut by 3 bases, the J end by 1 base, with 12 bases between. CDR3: CASSFRGQGNTEAFF. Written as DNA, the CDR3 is TGTGCCAGCAGCTTCCGCGGTCAGGGGAACACTGAAGCTTTCTTT.

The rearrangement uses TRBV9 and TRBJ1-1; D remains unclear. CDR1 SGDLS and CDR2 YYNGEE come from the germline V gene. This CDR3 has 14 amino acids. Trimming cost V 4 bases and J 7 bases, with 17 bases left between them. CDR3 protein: CASSLLGDPVEAFF. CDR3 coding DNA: TGTGCCAGCAGCCTCCTAGGTGATCCGGTTGAAGCTTTCTTT.

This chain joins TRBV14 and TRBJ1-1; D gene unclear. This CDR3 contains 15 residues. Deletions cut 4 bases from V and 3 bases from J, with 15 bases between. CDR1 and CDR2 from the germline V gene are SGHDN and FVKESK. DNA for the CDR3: TGTGCCAGCAGCCCCTTAGGCAAGAGGGACACTGAAGCTTTCTTT. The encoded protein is CASSPLGKRDTEAFF.

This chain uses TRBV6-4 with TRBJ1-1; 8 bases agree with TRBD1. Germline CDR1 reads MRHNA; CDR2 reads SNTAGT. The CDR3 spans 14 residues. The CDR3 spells CSLGQGPWDTEAFF. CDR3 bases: TGTTCTCTCGGACAGGGCCCATGGGACACTGAAGCTTTCTTT.

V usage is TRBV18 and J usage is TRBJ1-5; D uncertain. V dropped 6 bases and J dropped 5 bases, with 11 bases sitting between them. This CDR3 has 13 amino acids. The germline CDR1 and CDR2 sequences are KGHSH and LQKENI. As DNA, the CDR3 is TGTGCCAGCTCCGTCGGGAATCATCAGCCCCAGCATTTT. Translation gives CASSVGNHQPQHF.

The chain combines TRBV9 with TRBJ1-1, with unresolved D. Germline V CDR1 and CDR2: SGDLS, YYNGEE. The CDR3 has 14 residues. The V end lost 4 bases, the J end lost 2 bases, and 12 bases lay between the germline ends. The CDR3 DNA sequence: TGTGCCAGCAGCACCCGGAGCATTAACACTGAAGCTTTCTTT. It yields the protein CASSTRSINTEAFF.

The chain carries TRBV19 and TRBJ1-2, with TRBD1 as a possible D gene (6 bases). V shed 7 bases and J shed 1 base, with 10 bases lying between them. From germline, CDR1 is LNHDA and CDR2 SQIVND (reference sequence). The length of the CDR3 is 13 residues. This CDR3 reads CASNSQGNYGYTF. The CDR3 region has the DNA TGTGCCAGTAACTCACAGGGTAACTATGGCTACACCTTC.